Included here is one T cell receptor beta chain sequence, with context. Its antigen is unidentified. The sample originates from a study of synovial regulatory T cells in juvenile arthritis. Method: immunoSEQ multiplex PCR; TCRdb's copy keeps in-frame clones and lacks some. Recorded here are 9,000 to 10,000 clones; the top ten clones represent 1.7%. The iaTreg subset was defined as HLA-DR+ Treg cells. Donors were some eleven juvenile idiopathic arthritis patients with active disease, 3 polyarticular and 8 oligoarticular. Germline CDR1 is LGHNT and CDR2 is FRNRAP. This CDR3 spans 13 amino acids. No DNA accompanies this entry. Study results and limitations: TCR diversity was lower in inflammation-associated blood Treg cells than in other blood Treg cells. Synovial Tregs shared more CDR3 sequences with iaTregs than other blood Tregs. iaTreg TCR repertoires were largely private across patients and partially overlapped synovial Teff and blood CPL.

The specimen was Treg cells from blood. Subset denoted: HLA-DR+ inflammation-associated blood Treg cells. This TCR came from a donor younger than 30 with juvenile idiopathic arthritis. The J gene is TRBJ1-1, the V gene TRBV12-5; TCRdb gives TRBD1 as the D gene, but with no DNA this cannot be confirmed. The CDR3 here is CAGSWGPDTEAFF.